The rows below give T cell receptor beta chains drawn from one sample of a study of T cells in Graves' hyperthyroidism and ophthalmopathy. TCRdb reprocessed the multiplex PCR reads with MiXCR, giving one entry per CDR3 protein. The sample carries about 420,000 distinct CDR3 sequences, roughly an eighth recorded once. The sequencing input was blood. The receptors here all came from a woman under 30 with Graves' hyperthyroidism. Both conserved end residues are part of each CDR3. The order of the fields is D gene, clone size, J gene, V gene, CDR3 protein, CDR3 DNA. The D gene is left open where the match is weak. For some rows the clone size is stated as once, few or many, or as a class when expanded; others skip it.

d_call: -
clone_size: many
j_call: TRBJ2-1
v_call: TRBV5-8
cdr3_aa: CASSGMRGNEQFF
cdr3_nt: TGTGCCAGCAGCGGGATGAGGGGGAATGAGCAGTTCTTC

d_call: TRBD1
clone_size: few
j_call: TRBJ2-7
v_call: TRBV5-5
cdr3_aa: CASSYTGTGTYEQYF
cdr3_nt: TGTGCCAGCAGCTATACCGGGACAGGGACCTACGAGCAGTACTTC

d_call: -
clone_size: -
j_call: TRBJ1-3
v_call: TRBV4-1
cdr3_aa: CASSALFGGSGNTIYF
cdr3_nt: TGCGCCAGCAGCGCCCTATTCGGAGGCTCTGGAAACACCATATATTTT

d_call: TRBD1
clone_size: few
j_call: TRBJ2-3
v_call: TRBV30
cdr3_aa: CACSDRGDGDTQYF
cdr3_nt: TGTGCCTGTTCGGACAGGGGGGATGGGGATACGCAGTATTTT

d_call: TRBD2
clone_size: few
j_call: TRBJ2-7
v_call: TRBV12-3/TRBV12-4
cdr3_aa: CTSRGTSGYEQYF
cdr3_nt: TGTACCAGCAGGGGGACTAGCGGGTACGAGCAGTACTTC

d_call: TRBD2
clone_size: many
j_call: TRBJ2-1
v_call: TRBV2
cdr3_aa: CASSFAGTSGKDEQFF
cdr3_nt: TGTGCCAGTTCCTTTGCCGGGACTAGCGGGAAGGATGAGCAGTTCTTC

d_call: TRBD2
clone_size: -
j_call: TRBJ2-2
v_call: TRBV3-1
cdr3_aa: CTSSQGTSLATGELFF
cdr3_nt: TGTACCAGCAGCCAAGGGACTAGCTTGGCCACCGGGGAGCTGTTTTTT

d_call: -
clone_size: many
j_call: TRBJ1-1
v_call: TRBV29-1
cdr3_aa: CSGGEGNTEAFF
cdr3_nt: TGCAGCGGGGGCGAGGGGAACACTGAAGCTTTCTTT

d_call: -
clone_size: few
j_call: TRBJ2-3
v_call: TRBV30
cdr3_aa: CAWSLTSTRTDTQYF
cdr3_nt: TGTGCCTGGAGCCTGACATCCACCCGCACAGATACGCAGTATTTT

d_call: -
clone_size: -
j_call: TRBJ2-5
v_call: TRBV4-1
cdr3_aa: CASSQDVVRVRGTQYF
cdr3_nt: TGCGCCAGCAGCCAAGATGTAGTAAGGGTCCGGGGGACCCAGTACTTC

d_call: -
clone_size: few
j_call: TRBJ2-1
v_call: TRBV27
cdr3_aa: CASRREGENEQFF
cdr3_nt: TGTGCCAGCAGGAGGGAAGGGGAAAATGAGCAGTTCTTC

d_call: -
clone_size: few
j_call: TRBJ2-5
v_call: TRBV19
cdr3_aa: CASSPGHGETQYF
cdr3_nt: TGTGCCAGTAGTCCGGGACATGGAGAGACCCAGTACTTC

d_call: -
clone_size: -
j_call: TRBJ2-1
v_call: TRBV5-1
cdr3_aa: CASSDARGFDNEQFF
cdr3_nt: TGCGCCAGCAGCGACGCCCGGGGCTTCGACAATGAGCAGTTCTTC

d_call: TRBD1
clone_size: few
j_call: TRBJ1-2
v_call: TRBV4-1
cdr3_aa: CASSQDSPAGGVDGYTF
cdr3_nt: TGCGCCAGCAGCCAAGATAGCCCGGCAGGGGGAGTCGATGGCTACACCTTC

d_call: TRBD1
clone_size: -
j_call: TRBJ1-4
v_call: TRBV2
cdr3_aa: CASGAGTGGEKLFF
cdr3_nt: TGTGCCAGCGGAGCCGGGACAGGGGGAGAAAAACTGTTTTTT

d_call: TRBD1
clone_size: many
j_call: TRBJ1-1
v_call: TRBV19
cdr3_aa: CASSNLRGFTGGTEAFF
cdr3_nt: TGTGCCAGTAGTAACCTGCGTGGATTTACAGGGGGTACTGAAGCTTTCTTT

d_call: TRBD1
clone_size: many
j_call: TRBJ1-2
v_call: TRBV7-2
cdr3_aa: CASSQMGQPYNYGYTF
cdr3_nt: TGTGCCAGCAGCCAGATGGGACAGCCTTATAACTATGGCTACACCTTC

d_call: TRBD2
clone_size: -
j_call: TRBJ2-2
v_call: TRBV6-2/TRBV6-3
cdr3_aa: CASSYISGTGELFF
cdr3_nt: TGTGCCAGCAGCTATATTAGCGGGACCGGGGAGCTGTTTTTT

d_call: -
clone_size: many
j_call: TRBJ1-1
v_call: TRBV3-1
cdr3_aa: CASSYSSGIPGRNTEAFF
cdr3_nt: TGTGCCAGCAGCTACAGTTCGGGGATTCCTGGCAGGAACACTGAAGCTTTCTTT

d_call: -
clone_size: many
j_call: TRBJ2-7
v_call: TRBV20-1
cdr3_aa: CSASGSGAYEQYF
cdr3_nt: TGCAGTGCTAGCGGGAGTGGGGCATACGAGCAGTACTTC

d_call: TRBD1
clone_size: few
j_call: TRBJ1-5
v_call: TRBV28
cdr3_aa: CASSLSTGQVGQPQHF
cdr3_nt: TGTGCCAGCAGTTTATCGACAGGGCAGGTTGGTCAGCCCCAGCATTTT

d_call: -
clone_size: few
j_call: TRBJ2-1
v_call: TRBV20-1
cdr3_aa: CSASREYNEQFF
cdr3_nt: TGCAGTGCTAGCAGGGAATACAATGAGCAGTTCTTC

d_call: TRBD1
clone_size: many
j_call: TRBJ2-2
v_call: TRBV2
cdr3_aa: CASRTDRVTTGELFF
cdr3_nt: TGTGCCAGCAGGACGGACAGGGTAACCACCGGGGAGCTGTTTTTT

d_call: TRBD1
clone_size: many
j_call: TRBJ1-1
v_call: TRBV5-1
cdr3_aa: CASSLTPGLGGEVEAFF
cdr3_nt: TGCGCCAGCAGCCTAACGCCAGGCCTAGGGGGCGAGGTAGAAGCTTTCTTT

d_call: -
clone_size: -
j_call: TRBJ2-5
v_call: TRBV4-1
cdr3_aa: CASSQDWTSQYF
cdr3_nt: TGCGCCAGCAGCCAAGACTGGACAAGTCAGTACTTC

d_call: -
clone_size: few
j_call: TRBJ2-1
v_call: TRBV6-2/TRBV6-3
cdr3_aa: CASSLQDEQFF
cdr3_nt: TGTGCCAGCAGTTTACAGGATGAGCAGTTCTTC

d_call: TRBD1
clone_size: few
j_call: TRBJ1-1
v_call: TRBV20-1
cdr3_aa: CSAIQGARDTEAFF
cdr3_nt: TGCAGTGCTATTCAGGGGGCGAGGGACACTGAAGCTTTCTTT

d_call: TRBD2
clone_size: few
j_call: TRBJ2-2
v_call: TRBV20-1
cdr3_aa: CSANSGSTGELFF
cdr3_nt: TGCAGTGCCAATAGCGGGAGTACCGGGGAGCTGTTTTTT

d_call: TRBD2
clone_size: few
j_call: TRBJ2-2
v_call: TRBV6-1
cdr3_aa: CASSETSGSAGELFF
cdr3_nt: TGTGCCAGCAGTGAGACTAGCGGGAGCGCCGGGGAGCTGTTTTTT

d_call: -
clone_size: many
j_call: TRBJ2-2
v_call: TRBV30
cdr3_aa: CAWIKTGVSVTGELFF
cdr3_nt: TGTGCCTGGATAAAAACGGGTGTCTCTGTCACCGGGGAGCTGTTTTTT

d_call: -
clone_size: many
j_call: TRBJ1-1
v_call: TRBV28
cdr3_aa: CASRVGSTEAFF
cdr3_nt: TGTGCCAGCAGGGTAGGGAGCACTGAAGCTTTCTTT

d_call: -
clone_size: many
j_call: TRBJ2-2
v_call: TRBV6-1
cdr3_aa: CASSEGARGGELFF
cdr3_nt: TGTGCCAGCAGTGAGGGCGCGAGGGGGGGGGAGCTGTTTTTT

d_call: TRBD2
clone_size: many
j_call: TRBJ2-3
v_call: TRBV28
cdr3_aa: CASSLGTSGASTDTQYF
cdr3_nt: TGTGCCAGCAGTTTGGGGACTAGCGGAGCTAGCACAGATACGCAGTATTTT

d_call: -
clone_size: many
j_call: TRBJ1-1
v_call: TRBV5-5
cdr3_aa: CASSLDYGSNTEAFF
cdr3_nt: TGTGCCAGCAGCTTGGATTATGGGTCGAACACTGAAGCTTTCTTT

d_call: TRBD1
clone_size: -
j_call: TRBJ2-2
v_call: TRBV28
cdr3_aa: CASSSRGTGGGELFF
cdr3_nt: TGTGCCAGCAGTTCGAGGGGGACAGGGGGCGGGGAGCTGTTTTTT

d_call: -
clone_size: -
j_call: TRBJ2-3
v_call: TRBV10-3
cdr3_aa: CAISEQGTDTQYF
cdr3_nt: TGTGCCATCAGTGAACAGGGCACAGATACGCAGTATTTT

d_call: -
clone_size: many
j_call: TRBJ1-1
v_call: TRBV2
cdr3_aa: CASIKRGTEAFF
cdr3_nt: TGTGCCAGCATCAAGCGGGGCACTGAAGCTTTCTTT

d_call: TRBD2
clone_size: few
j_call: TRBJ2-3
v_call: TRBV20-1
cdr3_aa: CSADGKASGGTDTQYF
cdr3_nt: TGCAGTGCTGACGGAAAGGCTAGCGGGGGCACAGATACGCAGTACTTT